This T cell receptor beta chain was identified in a study of T cells in Graves' hyperthyroidism and ophthalmopathy (dated by TCRdb to the late 2010s). Broadly, across the study: Peripheral blood samples were taken at the time of initial diagnosis, prior to any treatment. A discovery cohort of about a hundred patients, about 44 with Graves' ophthalmopathy and 55 to 60 with stable Graves' hyperthyroidism, was used to find distinguishing TCR V-J signatures. Prospective prediction of ophthalmopathy was tested in an independent validation cohort of 18 to 20 hyperthyroidism patients and some 17 patients who later progressed to ophthalmopathy. After blood sampling, hyperthyroidism patients were treated with methimazole at a starting dose of 30 mg daily, and ophthalmopathy patients were treated with high-dose intravenous methylprednisolone. For training and testing, the roughly 97 patients in the discovery cohort were randomly divided in a 7:3 ratio. Thyroid tissue and blood T-cell repertoires from several Graves' hyperthyroidism patients were also compared in the study. The paper reports TCR Vbeta CDR3 sequencing of 140 or so peripheral blood samples: 43 ophthalmopathy, approximately 74 hyperthyroidism and approximately 17 progressor patients. The paper as a whole reports these results and caveats: Sample size was not statistically predetermined, and investigators were not blinded to group allocation. A model built on a 13 V-J signature distinguished ophthalmopathy from stable hyperthyroidism, reaching about 88% sensitivity and about 81% specificity in cross-validation and 80%/75% in testing. Most expanded thyroid clonotypes (frequency above 0.001) were also detected in blood, suggesting blood repertoires may reflect thyroid immune responses. In validation, the model predicted progression to ophthalmopathy a median of approximately 6.6 months before onset, with around 70% sensitivity and about 72% specificity.

The germline V gene sets CDR1 to SGHDN and CDR2 to FVKESK. From the cysteine through the phenylalanine, the CDR3 covers 14 amino acids. The CDR3 DNA has 42 bases and is translated from base 1. The junction shows trimming of 1 base on V and 3 bases on J, plus 4 bases between the germline ends. The TCR beta CDR3 regions were amplified from the RNA transcripts. For the first round of RT-PCR on the TCR CDR3, the HTBI primer set was used together with the Qiagen OneStep RT-PCR kit. Libraries were constructed in a second round of multiplex PCR, after which size selection and purification were performed. Sequencing of the libraries was done on an Illumina HiSeq2000 using paired-end 100 bp reads. Concerning the study's data processing: Raw data were processed with SOAPnuke, discarding reads with adapters, uncalled bases, mean Phred below 15, or no exact constant-primer or identifier match. COPE v1.2.5 was used to merge high-quality paired reads, and clonotypes were defined as unique nucleotide sequences. MiTCR v1.1 was used to align clonotypes to the IMGT TRBV, TRBD and TRBJ reference segments. The analysis included only V-J combinations with a frequency above 0.0001, which together covered more than 98% of the repertoires. A TCS score was defined as the ratio between F50 (clonal expansion) and ExV (chaos), using BLOSUM62-based TCRdist between CDR3 peptides within each V-J. Welch's t-statistics and random forest reduced just over 500 V-J features to roughly 13, which were used in a naive Bayes classifier (R e1071). Using fastp trimming at Q25 and MiXCR clonotype assembly, TCRdb reanalyzed the public sequencing data and kept in-frame beta chains. Entries are consolidated by CDR3 protein sequence, retaining the most common genes and DNA. It is TCRdb's table, rather than the study itself, that gives the V and J calls and clone size. Here the sample has 250,000 to 300,000 distinct CDR3 sequences; about 18% occur a single time. The top ten clones comprise less than 70% of the sample.

There are a few counts of this clonotype. Its specific antigen is unknown. No base quality information exists; no much larger clone differs at one position. Ophthalmopathy patients had moderately to severely active disease, with a Clinical Activity Score of 3 or more, a NOSPECS grade of 4 or more, and a disease duration of less than 3 months. The study excluded patients with uncontrolled infections, other autoimmune diseases, pregnancy or lactation. Diagnoses were established on the basis of clinical symptoms, serum thyroxine and TRAb, thyroid ultrasound, and orbital computed tomography. PBMCs were isolated from approximately 10 ml of fresh peripheral blood by Ficoll-Paque density gradient centrifugation. Trizol reagent was used to extract total RNA, and RNA quality was then checked on an Agilent 2100 Bioanalyzer.

Sequencing was performed on blood. The receptor's source is a woman in her sixties or seventies with Graves' ophthalmopathy. The chain is assembled from TRBV14 and TRBJ2-6; the D gene cannot be named for sure. The DNA sequence is as follows: TGTGCCAGCAGCCAAGTAGGTGGGGCCAACGTCCTGACTTTC. It encodes CASSQVGGANVLTF.